This T cell receptor (beta chain) came from a study of shared clonotypes between healthy human individuals. The CDR3 runs 14 residues. V lost 7 bases and J 7 bases, leaving 16 bases between the germline ends. Germline CDR1 MNHEY, CDR2 SMNVEV (reference sequence). Assay: immunoSEQ multiplex PCR; the TCRdb copy retains only in-frame clones and omits some. There are some 1,400,000 clones in the sample; roughly 96% occur only once, and 1.2% lies in the top ten. Sequenced: naive CD4+ T cells sorted from blood. The subset was: CD45RA+ positively selected. This rearrangement joins TRBV27 to TRBJ2-2; D is possibly TRBD2 (6 bases). The receptor comes from a young man in good health. CDR3 sequence reads: CASKNGRGVGELFF. The CDR3 coding sequence is TGTGCCAGCAAGAACGGGAGAGGGGTCGGGGAGCTGTTTTTT.